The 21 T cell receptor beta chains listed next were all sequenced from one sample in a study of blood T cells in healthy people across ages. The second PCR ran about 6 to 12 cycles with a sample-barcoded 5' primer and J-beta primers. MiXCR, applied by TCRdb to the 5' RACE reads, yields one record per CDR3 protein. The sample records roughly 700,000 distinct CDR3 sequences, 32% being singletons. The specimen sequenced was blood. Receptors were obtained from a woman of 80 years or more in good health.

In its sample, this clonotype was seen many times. This chain's CDR3 is CASSEIGSGANVLTF. The CDR3, as DNA: TGTGCCAGCAGTGAAATTGGCTCAGGGGCCAACGTCCTGACTTTC. The J gene is TRBJ2-6, the V gene TRBV2; D unclear. The CDR3 extends over 15 amino acids. The V end lost 2 bases, the J end lost 4 bases, and 9 bases lay between the germline ends. Germline CDR1 reads SNHLY; CDR2 reads FYNNEI.

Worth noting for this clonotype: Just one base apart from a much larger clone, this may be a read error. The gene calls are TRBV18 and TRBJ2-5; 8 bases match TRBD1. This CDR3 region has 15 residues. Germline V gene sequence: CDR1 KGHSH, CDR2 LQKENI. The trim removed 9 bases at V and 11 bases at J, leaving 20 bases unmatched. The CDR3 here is CASSEQGAGGNEQYF. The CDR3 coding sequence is TGTGCCAGTTCGGAGCAGGGGGCCGGTGGGAATGAGCAGTACTTC.

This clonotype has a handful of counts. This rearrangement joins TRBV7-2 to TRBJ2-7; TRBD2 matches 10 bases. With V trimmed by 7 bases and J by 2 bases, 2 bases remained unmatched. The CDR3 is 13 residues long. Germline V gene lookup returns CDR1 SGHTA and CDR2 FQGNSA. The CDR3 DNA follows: TGTGCCAGCACCCTAGCGGGAGCCTACGAGCAGTACTTC. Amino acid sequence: CASTLAGAYEQYF.

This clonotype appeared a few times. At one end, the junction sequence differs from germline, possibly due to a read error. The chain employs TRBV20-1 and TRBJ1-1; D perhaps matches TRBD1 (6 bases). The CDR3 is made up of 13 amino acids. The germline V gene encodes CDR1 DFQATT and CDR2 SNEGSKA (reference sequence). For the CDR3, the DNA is TGCAGTGCAGGACAGCGCATGAACACTGGAGCTTTCTTT. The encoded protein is CSAGQRMNTGAFF.

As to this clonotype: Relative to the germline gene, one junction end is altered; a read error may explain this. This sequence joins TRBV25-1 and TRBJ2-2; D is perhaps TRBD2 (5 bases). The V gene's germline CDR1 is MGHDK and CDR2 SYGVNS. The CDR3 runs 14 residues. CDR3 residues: CASSENTNTGERFF. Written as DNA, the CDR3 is TGTGCCAGCAGTGAAAATACTAACACCGGGGAGCGGTTTTTT.

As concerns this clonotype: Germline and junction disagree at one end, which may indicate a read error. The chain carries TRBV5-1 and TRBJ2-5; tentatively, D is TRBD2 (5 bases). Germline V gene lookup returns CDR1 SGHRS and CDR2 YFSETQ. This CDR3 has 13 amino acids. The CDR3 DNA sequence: TGCGTCAGCGGCTTGGGATCGGGGGAGACCCAGTACTTC. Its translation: CVSGLGSGETQYF.

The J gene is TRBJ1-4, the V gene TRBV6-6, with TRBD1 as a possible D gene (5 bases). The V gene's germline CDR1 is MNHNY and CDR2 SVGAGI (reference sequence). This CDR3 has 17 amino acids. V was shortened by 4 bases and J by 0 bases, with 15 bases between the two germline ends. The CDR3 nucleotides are TGTGCCAGCAGTTCCGGGGTATCGGGGGCAACTAATGAAAAACTGTTTTTT. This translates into CASSSGVSGATNEKLFF.

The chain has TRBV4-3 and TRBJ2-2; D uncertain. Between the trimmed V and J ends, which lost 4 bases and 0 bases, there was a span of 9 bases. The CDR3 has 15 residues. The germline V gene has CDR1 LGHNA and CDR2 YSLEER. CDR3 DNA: TGCGCCAGCAGCCTCGTGGACCCGAACACCGGGGAGCTGTTTTTT. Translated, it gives CASSLVDPNTGELFF.

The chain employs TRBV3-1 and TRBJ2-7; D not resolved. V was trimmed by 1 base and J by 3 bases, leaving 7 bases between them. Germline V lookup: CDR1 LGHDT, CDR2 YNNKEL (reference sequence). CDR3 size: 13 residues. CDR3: CASSQGHGYEQYF. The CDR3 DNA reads TGTGCCAGCAGCCAAGGACACGGCTACGAGCAGTACTTC.

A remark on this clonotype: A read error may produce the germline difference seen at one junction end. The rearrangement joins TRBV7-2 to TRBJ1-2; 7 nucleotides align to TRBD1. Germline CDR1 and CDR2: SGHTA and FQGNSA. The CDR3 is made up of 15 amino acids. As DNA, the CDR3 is TGTGCCAGCAGCAAAAGACAGGGAGCTAACTATGACTACACCTTC. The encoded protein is CASSKRQGANYDYTF.

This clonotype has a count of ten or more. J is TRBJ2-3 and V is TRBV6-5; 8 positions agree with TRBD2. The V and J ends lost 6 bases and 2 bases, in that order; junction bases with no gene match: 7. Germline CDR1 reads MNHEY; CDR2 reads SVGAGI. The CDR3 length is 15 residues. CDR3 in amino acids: CASRETSGPTDTQYF. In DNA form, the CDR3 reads TGTGCCAGCAGGGAAACTAGCGGACCCACAGATACGCAGTATTTT.

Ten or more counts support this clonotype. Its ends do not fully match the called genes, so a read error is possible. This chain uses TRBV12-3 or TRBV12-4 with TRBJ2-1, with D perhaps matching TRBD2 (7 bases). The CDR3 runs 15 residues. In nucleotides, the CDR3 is TGTGCCAGCAGTCTAGCGGACAGCTCCTACAATGAGCAGTTCTTC. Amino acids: CASSLADSSYNEQFF.

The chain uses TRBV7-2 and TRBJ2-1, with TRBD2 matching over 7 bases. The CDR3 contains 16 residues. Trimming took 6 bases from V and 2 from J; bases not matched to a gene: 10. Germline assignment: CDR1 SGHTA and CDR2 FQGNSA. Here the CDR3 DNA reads TGTGCCAGCAGTAAACGTTCGAGCGGGACCTACAATGAGCAGTTCTTC. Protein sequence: CASSKRSSGTYNEQFF. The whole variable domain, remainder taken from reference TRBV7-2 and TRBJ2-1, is GAGVSQSPSNKVTEKGKDVELRCDPISGHTALYWYRQSLGQGLEFLIYFQGNSAPDKSGLPSDRFSAERTGGSVSTLTIQRTQQEDSAVYLCASSKRSSGTYNEQFFGPGTRLTVL.

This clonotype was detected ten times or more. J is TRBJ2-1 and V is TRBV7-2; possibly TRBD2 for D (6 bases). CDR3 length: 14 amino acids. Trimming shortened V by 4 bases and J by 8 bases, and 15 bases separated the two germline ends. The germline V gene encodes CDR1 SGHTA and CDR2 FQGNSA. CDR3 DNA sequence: TGTGCCAGCAGCTCCGGGACTCCCGGGCATGAGCAGTTCTTC. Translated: CASSSGTPGHEQFF.

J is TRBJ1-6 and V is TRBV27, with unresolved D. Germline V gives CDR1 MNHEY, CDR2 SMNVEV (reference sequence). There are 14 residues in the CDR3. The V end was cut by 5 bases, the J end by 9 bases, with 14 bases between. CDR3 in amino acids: CASSLGSVGSPLHF. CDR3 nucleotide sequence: TGTGCCAGCAGTCTTGGATCCGTAGGTTCACCCCTCCACTTT.

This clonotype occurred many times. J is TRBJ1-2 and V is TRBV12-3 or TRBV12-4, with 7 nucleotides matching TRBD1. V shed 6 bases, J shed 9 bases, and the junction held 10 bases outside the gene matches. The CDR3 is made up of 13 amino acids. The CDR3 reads CASSLGQDVSYTF. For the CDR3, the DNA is TGTGCCAGCAGCCTTGGACAGGACGTGAGCTACACCTTC.

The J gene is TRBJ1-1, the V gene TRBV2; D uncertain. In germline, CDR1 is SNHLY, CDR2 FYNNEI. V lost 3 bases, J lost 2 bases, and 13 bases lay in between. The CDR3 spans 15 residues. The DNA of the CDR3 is TGTGCCAGCAGTGAGCCGGGAGCAGTAAACACTGAAGCTTTCTTT. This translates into CASSEPGAVNTEAFF. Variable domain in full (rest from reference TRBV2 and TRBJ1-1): EPEVTQTPSHQVTQMGQEVILRCVPISNHLYFYWYRQILGQKVEFLVSFYNNEISEKSEIFDDQFSVERPDGSNFTLKIRSTKLEDSAMYFCASSEPGAVNTEAFFGQGTRLTVV.

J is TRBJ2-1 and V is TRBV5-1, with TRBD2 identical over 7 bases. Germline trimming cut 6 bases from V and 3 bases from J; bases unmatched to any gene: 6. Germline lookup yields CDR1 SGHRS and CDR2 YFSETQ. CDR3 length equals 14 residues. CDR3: CASTPTGGYNEQFF. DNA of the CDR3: TGCGCCAGCACCCCGACGGGGGGCTACAATGAGCAGTTCTTC.

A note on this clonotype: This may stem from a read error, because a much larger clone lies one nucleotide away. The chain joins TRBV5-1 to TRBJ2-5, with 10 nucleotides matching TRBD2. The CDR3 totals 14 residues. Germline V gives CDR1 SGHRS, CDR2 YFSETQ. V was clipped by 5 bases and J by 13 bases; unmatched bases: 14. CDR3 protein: CASSPSSGGLERYF. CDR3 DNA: TGCGCCAGCAGTCCTTCTAGCGGGGGACTCGAGCGGTACTTC.

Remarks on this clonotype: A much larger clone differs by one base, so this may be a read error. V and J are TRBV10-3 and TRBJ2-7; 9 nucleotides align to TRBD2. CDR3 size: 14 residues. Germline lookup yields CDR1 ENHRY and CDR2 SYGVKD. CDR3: CASSDLSGGDEQYF. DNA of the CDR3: TGTGCCAGCAGTGATCTTAGCGGGGGCGACGAGCAGTACTTC.

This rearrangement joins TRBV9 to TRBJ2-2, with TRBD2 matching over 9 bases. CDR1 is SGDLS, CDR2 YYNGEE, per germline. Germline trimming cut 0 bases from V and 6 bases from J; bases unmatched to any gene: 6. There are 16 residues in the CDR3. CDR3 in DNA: TGTGCCAGCAGCGTAGCCGGGGGACTAGCTCCCGGGGAGCTGTTTTTT. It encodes CASSVAGGLAPGELFF.